This passage covers 32 T cell receptor beta chains from one sample sequenced in a study of T cells in Graves' hyperthyroidism and ophthalmopathy. Regions amplified from RNA transcripts were the TCR beta CDR3 regions. The primer set for the first-round RT-PCR of the TCR CDR3 was HTBI. MiXCR, run by TCRdb on the multiplex PCR reads, gives a single entry per CDR3 protein. The repertoire has hundreds of thousands of distinct CDR3 sequences, approximately 15% of them found once; the top ten carry 10%. Material: blood. Receptors were obtained from a woman aged 18-35 years with Graves' hyperthyroidism.

The V gene is TRBV12-3 or TRBV12-4, the J gene TRBJ2-5; 7 bases align to TRBD1. The CDR3 runs 16 residues. Trimming took 1 base from V and 1 from J; bases not matched to a gene: 6. CDR3 DNA sequence: TGTGCCAGCAGTTTAGACGACTGGGACAGCCAAGAGACCCAGTACTTC. Translated, it gives CASSLDDWDSQETQYF.

This clonotype has at least ten counts. The J gene is TRBJ2-1, the V gene TRBV11-2; D is unclear. The CDR3 length is 13 residues. Trimming left V 4 bases short and J 9 bases short, with 13 bases between. Germline values: CDR1 SGHAT, CDR2 FQNNGV. In DNA form, the CDR3 reads TGTGCCAGCAGCTCGACGACGTTCGGTGAGCAGTTCTTC. The encoded protein is CASSSTTFGEQFF.

This clonotype was seen only a few times. The V call is TRBV5-6, the J call TRBJ2-7, with 9 bases matching TRBD1. Losses at the gene ends were 2 bases for V and 3 bases for J; bases not matched to a gene: 18. CDR3 length: 19 residues. Germline CDR1 is SGHDT and CDR2 is YYEEEE. The CDR3 DNA reads as TGTGCCAGCAGCTTCGACGGGACAGGGTTTATGAGGCGGGACTACGAGCAGTACTTC. Translated: CASSFDGTGFMRRDYEQYF.

This clonotype showed up many times. The chain couples TRBV20-1 to TRBJ1-4, with D tentatively TRBD1 (5 bases). The CDR3 loop spans 18 amino acids. The V gene's germline CDR1 is DFQATT and CDR2 SNEGSKA (reference sequence). V lost 2 bases to trimming and J lost 4 bases, with 23 bases between them. CDR3 DNA: TGCAGTGCTAGAATTGGGAGGGGACCCTTTCCGGGTAATGAAAAACTGTTTTTT. Translated, it gives CSARIGRGPFPGNEKLFF.

This clonotype was seen many times. The chain is built from TRBV12-3 or TRBV12-4 and TRBJ2-1; 8 bases align to TRBD2. V dropped 4 bases and J dropped 0; count of bases not matched to a gene: 2. CDR3 size: 15 residues. The DNA for the CDR3 is TGTGCCAGCAGTTACCGGGAGGGCTCCTACAATGAGCAGTTCTTC. Amino acid sequence: CASSYREGSYNEQFF.

This clonotype was recorded many times. The chain uses TRBV7-9 and TRBJ1-6; tentatively, D is TRBD1 (6 bases). This CDR3 comprises 15 residues. V gave up 4 bases and J gave up 7 bases, with 14 bases separating them. CDR1 is SEHNR, CDR2 FQNEAQ, per germline (reference sequence). This chain's CDR3 is CASSSWDIQNSPLHF. The DNA for the CDR3 is TGTGCCAGCAGCTCCTGGGACATCCAGAATTCACCCCTCCACTTT. Using reference TRBV7-9 and TRBJ1-6 for the parts outside the CDR3, the full variable domain is DTGVSQNPRHKITKRGQNVTFRCDPISEHNRLYWYRQTLGQGPEFLTYFQNEAQLEKSRLLSDRFSAERPKGSFSTLEIQRTEQGDSAMYLCASSSWDIQNSPLHFGNGTRLTVT.

This clonotype was picked up a small number of times. The V gene is TRBV9, the J gene TRBJ1-2; the D gene is possibly TRBD1 (6 bases). Trimming took off 0 bases at V and 5 bases at J, with 14 bases between the two ends. Germline V gene data show CDR1 as SGDLS and CDR2 as YYNGEE. The CDR3 is 15 amino acids. CDR3 amino acids: CASSVGGGQAYGYTF. For the CDR3, the DNA is TGTGCCAGCAGCGTAGGGGGGGGGCAGGCGTATGGCTACACCTTC.

In its sample, this clonotype was seen many times. The CDR3 nucleotides read TGTGCCAGCAGCTTAGCGGGTGGGGGTCTAACGCAGTATTTT. As protein: CASSLAGGGLTQYF. The genes are TRBV13 and TRBJ2-3, with D perhaps assigned TRBD1 or TRBD2 (5 bases each). V was shortened by 1 base and J by 9 bases, with 14 bases between the two germline ends. Germline CDR1 PRHDT, CDR2 FYEKMQ (reference sequence). The CDR3 spans 14 residues.

The CDR3 region is CASRPSGRLANYGYTF. CDR3 sequence (DNA): TGTGCCAGCAGACCCTCCGGCAGGCTAGCTAACTATGGCTACACCTTC. The chain has TRBV6-1 and TRBJ1-2; D remains unclear. Trimming removed 6 bases at V and 0 bases at J, with 17 bases between. The CDR3 consists of 16 residues. CDR1 and CDR2 from the germline V gene are MNHNS and SASEGT.

This sequence joins TRBV24-1 and TRBJ2-1; D is unresolved. Germline loops: CDR1 KGHDR, CDR2 SFDVKD. V was shortened by 3 bases and J by 11 bases, with 10 bases between the two germline ends. The CDR3 loop spans 12 amino acids. The CDR3 here is CATSDPGNQQFF. CDR3 coding DNA: TGTGCCACCAGTGATCCAGGAAACCAGCAGTTCTTC.

This clonotype has more than one count but fewer than ten. The chain carries TRBV18 and TRBJ2-3, with 7 bases that match TRBD1. J was trimmed by 0 bases and V by 3 bases; bases with no gene match: 3. The CDR3 has 15 amino acids. CDR1 is KGHSH, CDR2 LQKENI, per germline. The CDR3 nucleotides are TGTGCCAGCTCACCCCCGACAGGGAGCACAGATACGCAGTATTTT. It yields the protein CASSPPTGSTDTQYF.

V gene TRBV24-1 combines with J gene TRBJ2-1; 14 bases line up with TRBD2. With V trimmed by 5 bases and J by 8 bases, 7 bases remained unmatched. The CDR3 covers 16 residues. Germline V gives CDR1 KGHDR, CDR2 SFDVKD. The CDR3 spells CATSVRTSGRRDEQFF. Written as DNA, the CDR3 is TGTGCCACCAGTGTTCGGACTAGCGGGAGGAGGGATGAGCAGTTCTTC.

A few counts support this clonotype. This chain joins TRBV20-1 and TRBJ2-1; TRBD2 aligns across 9 bases. Trimming took 5 bases from V and 3 from J; bases not matched to a gene: 5. Germline lookup yields CDR1 DFQATT and CDR2 SNEGSKA (reference sequence). The CDR3 runs 14 residues. CDR3 amino acids: CSADETSGYNEQFF. In nucleotides, the CDR3 is TGCAGTGCTGACGAGACTAGCGGCTACAATGAGCAGTTCTTC.

DNA for the CDR3: TGTGCCAGCCGCCTCGGGGGAACCCAGAACACTGAAGCTTTCTTT. It is translated as CASRLGGTQNTEAFF. The chain uses TRBV12-3 or TRBV12-4 and TRBJ1-1, with D tentatively TRBD1 (5 bases). The CDR3 is made up of 15 amino acids. V was cut by 8 bases and J by 1 base, with 17 bases left in between.

This clonotype was seen more than once but under ten times. V usage is TRBV19 and J usage is TRBJ1-5; D perhaps matches TRBD1 (5 bases). The V gene's germline CDR1 is LNHDA and CDR2 SQIVND (reference sequence). With 5 bases removed from V and 7 bases from J, the gap between germline ends came to 21 bases. The CDR3 sequence is 16 residues long. As DNA, the CDR3 is TGTGCCAGTAGTTCAGGGAGGTTGGGGTCGGGACAGCCCCAGCATTTT. It specifies CASSSGRLGSGQPQHF.

The V call is TRBV6-1, the J call TRBJ2-1; perhaps TRBD1 as D (6 bases). CDR1 MNHNS and CDR2 SASEGT come from the germline V gene. Trimming cost V 5 bases and J 7 bases, with 30 bases left between them. The CDR3 totals 19 residues. The CDR3 nucleotides read TGTGCCAGCAGTTCATTCTCCGGGACATCTCTGAGCAGTAAGAATGAGCAGTTCTTC. It codes for CASSSFSGTSLSSKNEQFF.

This clonotype was seen at least ten times. The J gene is TRBJ2-1, the V gene TRBV7-6, with a tentative D call TRBD2 (6 bases). CDR3 size: 15 residues. Trimming pared 5 bases from V and 5 bases from J, leaving 16 bases between. Germline CDR1 and CDR2: SGHVS and FNYEAQ. CDR3 residues: CASSIGTARNNEQFF. CDR3 nucleotide sequence: TGTGCCAGCAGCATCGGGACTGCCCGGAACAATGAGCAGTTCTTC.

The table lists this clonotype with many counts. The chain combines TRBV2 with TRBJ2-2; 10 bases are a match to TRBD1. The V gene end was trimmed by 6 bases and the J gene end by 5 bases; junction bases not matched to a gene: 3. The CDR3 is made up of 14 amino acids. Germline loops: CDR1 SNHLY, CDR2 FYNNEI. CDR3 in amino acids: CASRTGGITGELFF. DNA of the CDR3: TGTGCCAGCAGGACAGGGGGCATAACCGGGGAGCTGTTTTTT.

This clonotype occurred many times. This chain links TRBV5-1 with TRBJ2-3; D gene uncertain. Germline V gene sequence: CDR1 SGHRS, CDR2 YFSETQ. The CDR3 has 16 residues. Trimming pared 0 bases from V and 1 base from J, leaving 12 bases between. For the CDR3, the DNA is TGCGCCAGCAGCTTGGGTGGCGGCCCAGGCACAGATACGCAGTATTTT. Translation: CASSLGGGPGTDTQYF.

This clonotype was detected a few times. The chain combines TRBV20-1 with TRBJ1-5; D perhaps matches TRBD1 (6 bases). CDR1 and CDR2 (germline): DFQATT, SNEGSKA (reference sequence). Trimming removed 6 bases from V and 7 bases from J, with 13 bases in between. This CDR3 has 12 residues. The CDR3 spells CSAGEGGQPQHF. In DNA, the CDR3 is TGCAGTGCGGGAGAGGGGGGACAGCCCCAGCATTTT.

This clonotype came up many times. This chain links TRBV5-1 with TRBJ2-7; 9 bases align to TRBD2. This CDR3 contains 16 residues. Germline lookup yields CDR1 SGHRS and CDR2 YFSETQ. Trimming took 0 bases from V and 5 from J; bases not matched to a gene: 9. The CDR3 DNA is TGCGCCAGCAGCTTGGGCGGGAGGGATCCTTCGAACGAGCAGTACTTC. Translation: CASSLGGRDPSNEQYF. Using reference TRBV5-1 and TRBJ2-7 for the parts outside the CDR3, the full variable domain is KAGVTQTPRYLIKTRGQQVTLSCSPISGHRSVSWYQQTPGQGLQFLFEYFSETQRNKGNFPGRFSGRQFSNSRSEMNVSTLELGDSALYLCASSLGGRDPSNEQYFGPGTRLTVT.

At least ten counts were recorded for this clonotype. The chain carries TRBV6-1 and TRBJ2-7; D is perhaps TRBD2 (7 bases). This CDR3 contains 15 residues. Trimming stripped 1 base from V and 0 bases from J, with 10 bases between. CDR1 and CDR2 (germline): MNHNS, SASEGT. This CDR3 is CASSEEGGSSYEQYF. The CDR3 coding sequence is TGTGCCAGCAGTGAAGAGGGGGGGAGCTCCTACGAGCAGTACTTC.

The chain recombines TRBV12-3 or TRBV12-4 with TRBJ2-3; a weak D match, TRBD2 (5 bases). The CDR3 consists of 14 residues. Between the trimmed V and J ends, which lost 2 bases and 4 bases, there was a span of 10 bases. The CDR3 here is CASSLSEGADTQYF. The CDR3 region has the DNA TGTGCCAGCAGTTTAAGTGAGGGAGCAGATACGCAGTATTTT.

This clonotype has ten or more counts. The chain employs TRBV12-3 or TRBV12-4 and TRBJ2-7; D is unresolved. This CDR3 has 15 amino acids. V was trimmed by 5 bases and J by 2 bases, leaving 16 bases between them. CDR3 nucleotide sequence: TGTGCCAGCAGTGATCCGGCAGGCCCGCCCTACGAGCAGTACTTC. Translation: CASSDPAGPPYEQYF.

This clonotype was recorded at least ten times. The chain recombines TRBV11-2 with TRBJ2-1; D remains unclear. This CDR3 region has 15 residues. Trimming removed 0 bases from V and 7 bases from J, with 13 bases in between. The germline V gene has CDR1 SGHAT and CDR2 FQNNGV. CDR3 sequence (DNA): TGTGCCAGCAGCTTAGAAGGCTTCTTACCGAATGAGCAGTTCTTC. This codes for CASSLEGFLPNEQFF.

The sample holds a few counts of this clonotype. V and J are TRBV27 and TRBJ2-3; no clear D. Trimming pared 4 bases from V and 0 bases from J, leaving 17 bases between. The CDR3 runs to 17 residues. CDR1 is MNHEY and CDR2 is SMNVEV in the germline V gene (reference sequence). This CDR3 reads CASSSAVLMPSTDTQYF. The CDR3 DNA reads as TGTGCCAGCAGTTCAGCCGTCCTTATGCCCAGCACAGATACGCAGTATTTT.

This clonotype was counted between two and nine times. V gene TRBV25-1 combines with J gene TRBJ1-5, with D unresolved. V was trimmed by 3 bases and J by 0 bases, leaving 12 bases between them. CDR1 and CDR2 from the germline V gene are MGHDK and SYGVNS. The length of the CDR3 is 16 residues. The CDR3 nucleotides read TGTGCCAGCAGTGACCGGGTTGTGGCTAGCAATCAGCCCCAGCATTTT. The encoded protein is CASSDRVVASNQPQHF. Filled out from reference TRBV25-1 and TRBJ1-5, the complete variable domain reads EADIYQTPRYLVIGTGKKITLECSQTMGHDKMYWYQQDPGMELHLIHYSYGVNSTEKGDLSSESTVSRIRTEHFPLTLESARPSHTSQYLCASSDRVVASNQPQHFGDGTRLSIL.

This clonotype has ten or more counts. J is TRBJ1-4 and V is TRBV20-1, with no clear D. The germline gives CDR1 DFQATT, CDR2 SNEGSKA (reference sequence). V lost 3 bases and J lost 2, with 7 bases in between. The CDR3 sequence is 13 residues long. The CDR3 nucleotides read TGCAGTGCTAGGCGGCCGACTAATGAAAAACTGTTTTTT. This gives the protein CSARRPTNEKLFF.

CDR3 loop: CASSLVVVTGTEGTQYF. The CDR3 DNA reads TGTGCCAGCAGCTTAGTAGTAGTGACGGGGACGGAAGGGACCCAGTACTTC. J is TRBJ2-5 and V is TRBV7-3, with D tentatively TRBD1 or TRBD2 (5 bases each). The CDR3 covers 17 residues. Germline-derived CDR1 and CDR2 are SGHTA and FQGTGA. The V end lost 2 bases, the J end lost 7 bases, and 23 bases lay between the germline ends. The full variable domain, its missing parts supplied by reference TRBV7-3 and TRBJ2-5, is GAGVSQTPSNKVTEKGKYVELRCDPISGHTALYWYRQSLGQGPEFLIYFQGTGAADDSGLPNDRFFAVRPEGSVSTLKIQRTERGDSAVYLCASSLVVVTGTEGTQYFGPGTRLLVL.

CDR3 in amino acids: CSARGLAGVWDSYEQYF. In nucleotides, the CDR3 is TGCAGTGCTAGAGGACTAGCGGGAGTTTGGGACTCCTACGAGCAGTACTTC. The chain uses TRBV20-1 and TRBJ2-7; 12 nucleotides line up with TRBD2. The junction had 7 bases not matched to a gene; V was cut back by 1 base and J by 0 bases. The CDR3 contains 17 residues. The germline V gene has CDR1 DFQATT and CDR2 SNEGSKA (reference sequence).

This chain connects TRBV20-1 to TRBJ1-1; D is possibly TRBD1 (6 bases). V dropped 0 bases and J dropped 6 bases, with 17 bases sitting between them. The CDR3 totals 15 residues. Germline loops: CDR1 DFQATT, CDR2 SNEGSKA (reference sequence). This CDR3 is CSARDPGAPSSEAFF. The CDR3 nucleotides read TGCAGTGCTAGAGACCCAGGGGCCCCGAGCTCTGAAGCTTTCTTT.

This chain uses TRBV7-3 with TRBJ2-1; 10 bases are a match to TRBD2. The CDR3 is 14 residues long. The V segment lost 5 bases and the J segment 7 bases; nucleotides outside the gene matches: 5. Germline loops: CDR1 SGHTA, CDR2 FQGTGA. CDR3 loop: CASSVLAGVNEQFF. The CDR3 DNA is TGTGCCAGCAGCGTCCTAGCGGGAGTTAATGAGCAGTTCTTC.